This T cell receptor (beta chain) appears in the sequencing data of a study of OX40 agonist ivuxolimab in advanced cancers. Looking at the study overall: Patients receiving dose escalation had hepatocellular carcinoma, melanoma, renal cell or head and neck cancer. Overall study results and limits: Some patients without response likewise showed low normalized clonal expansion. With doses of 0.1 to 3.0 mg/kg, CD4+ and CD8+ blood T cells had undergone clonal expansion by week 6.

On this clone: The antigen remains undetermined.

The CDR3 spans 15 residues. Germline V gene sequence: CDR1 SQVTM, CDR2 ANQGSEA. With 7 bases removed from V and 2 bases from J, the gap between germline ends came to 18 bases. Only in-frame clones appear in the TCRdb table, and some are missing; sequencing was by immunoSEQ multiplex PCR. The top ten hold 16% of the sample, which has roughly 26,000 clones, approximately 85% seen once. The sample consisted of CD4+ or CD8+ T cells sorted from blood, taken in a trial of the OX40 agonist ivuxolimab. This chain joins TRBV29-1 and TRBJ2-1; D is possibly TRBD1 or TRBD2 (6 bases each). The sequence was collected from an adult with an advanced solid tumor such as melanoma, head and neck, liver or kidney cancer. The CDR3 is CSGEGGLKTYNEQFF. In DNA form, the CDR3 reads TGCAGCGGCGAAGGGGGGTTAAAAACCTACAATGAGCAGTTCTTC.